The source of this T cell receptor beta chain is a study of CD8+CD57+ T cells in acquired aplastic anemia. Study summary: Sorting CD4+ and CD8+ cells gave DNA averaging roughly 3.2 ug.

The template for TCR beta VDJ and CDR3 sequence profiling was genomic DNA. In TCRdb, the reads were re-called with MiXCR into one record per CDR3 protein. The sample comprises roughly 180,000 distinct CDR3 sequences, around three fifths of which are singletons, and just over 45% rests with the top ten. This clonotype appeared many times. Its antigen is not known. This CDR3 spans 14 amino acids. V lost 2 bases, J lost 1 base, and 5 bases lay in between. Looked up from germline, CDR1 is MNHEY and CDR2 is SVGEGT. Study findings and constraints: Roughly 30 CD8+ CDR3 sequences occurred in both the patients and the controls. CD8+ Simpson's diversity showed no significant patient-control difference.

The chain has TRBV6-2 or TRBV6-3 and TRBJ2-2; D not resolved. The specimen was sorted CD4+, CD8+, or CD8+CD57+ T cells (not recorded which) from PBMCs. This TCR came from a human donor with severe aplastic anemia or a healthy control (not recorded which). This CDR3 is CASSYRENTGELFF. DNA of the CDR3: TGTGCCAGCAGTTACCGAGAGAACACCGGGGAGCTGTTTTTT.